These 18 T cell receptor beta chains were all obtained from the same sample, sequenced in a study of technical replicates of blood from several donors. Sequencing used immunoSEQ multiplex PCR; TCRdb keeps in-frame clones, though not all of them. This table has approximately 92,000 clones, about 96% appearing once. Input material: T cells isolated from PBMCs. These receptors originate from a human donor in good health.

This rearrangement joins TRBV4-2 to TRBJ2-7; TRBD2 matches at 9 bases. The CDR3 loop spans 16 amino acids. The trim removed 2 bases at V and 3 bases at J, leaving 8 bases unmatched. Per the germline V gene, CDR1 is LGHNA and CDR2 is YNFKEQ. This CDR3 is CASSQLLAGKNYEQYF. CDR3 DNA: TGTGCCAGCAGCCAACTTCTAGCGGGAAAGAACTACGAGCAGTACTTC.

The V gene is TRBV7-9, the J gene TRBJ1-1; D is unclear. Trimming shortened V by 5 bases and J by 0 bases, and 4 bases separated the two germline ends. This CDR3 contains 12 residues. Per the germline V gene, CDR1 is SEHNR and CDR2 is FQNEAQ (reference sequence). CDR3 in amino acids: CASSIMNTEAFF. The CDR3 nucleotides are TGTGCCAGCAGCATAATGAACACTGAAGCTTTCTTT.

The J gene is TRBJ2-1, the V gene TRBV9; D unclear. Germline CDR1 reads SGDLS; CDR2 reads YYNGEE. The CDR3 covers 11 residues. V lost 3 bases and J 9 bases, leaving 7 bases between the germline ends. This chain's CDR3 is CASSGMSEQFF. The CDR3 bases are TGTGCCAGCAGCGGTATGAGTGAGCAGTTCTTC.

The rearrangement joins TRBV9 to TRBJ2-1; no clear D. Trimming took 2 bases from V and 1 from J, leaving 10 bases between them. The CDR3 is made up of 15 amino acids. Germline-derived CDR1 and CDR2 are SGDLS and YYNGEE. CDR3: CASSVSDGSYNEQFF. CDR3 sequence (DNA): TGTGCCAGCAGCGTCAGCGATGGGTCCTACAATGAGCAGTTCTTC. The full variable domain, its missing parts supplied by reference TRBV9 and TRBJ2-1, is DSGVTQTPKHLITATGQRVTLRCSPRSGDLSVYWYQQSLDQGLQFLIQYYNGEERAKGNILERFSAQQFPDLHSELNLSSLELGDSALYFCASSVSDGSYNEQFFGPGTRLTVL.

Comments on this clone: Other DNA variants within this sample encode the same CDR3. This sequence joins TRBV5-1 and TRBJ2-7; D call uncertain. Germline V gene data show CDR1 as SGHRS and CDR2 as YFSETQ. The V end was cut by 4 bases, the J end by 1 base, with 3 bases between. This CDR3 is 11 amino acids long. CDR3: CASSPSYEQYF. The CDR3 DNA reads as TGCGCCAGCAGCCCTTCCTACGAGCAGTACTTC.

The gene calls are TRBV5-1 and TRBJ2-2; the match to TRBD1 covers 7 bases. Germline CDR1 is SGHRS and CDR2 is YFSETQ. J lost 5 bases, V lost 7 bases, and 11 bases had no gene match. The CDR3 length is 15 residues. The CDR3 sequence is CASSTGDRKTGELFF. The CDR3 DNA sequence: TGCGCCAGCTCTACAGGGGACCGCAAAACCGGGGAGCTGTTTTTT. The full variable domain, rest sourced from reference TRBV5-1 and TRBJ2-2, is KAGVTQTPRYLIKTRGQQVTLSCSPISGHRSVSWYQQTPGQGLQFLFEYFSETQRNKGNFPGRFSGRQFSNSRSEMNVSTLELGDSALYLCASSTGDRKTGELFFGEGSRLTVL.

The chain combines TRBV5-1 with TRBJ2-7; D possibly corresponds to TRBD1 (6 bases). Trimming took 0 bases from V and 5 from J, leaving 12 bases between them. Germline CDR1 is SGHRS and CDR2 is YFSETQ. The CDR3 length is 14 residues. CDR3 nucleotide sequence: TGCGCCAGCAGCTTGGATAGGGGGTCCAACGAGCAGTACTTC. Protein product: CASSLDRGSNEQYF. Full variable domain (outside the CDR3, taken from reference TRBV5-1 and TRBJ2-7): KAGVTQTPRYLIKTRGQQVTLSCSPISGHRSVSWYQQTPGQGLQFLFEYFSETQRNKGNFPGRFSGRQFSNSRSEMNVSTLELGDSALYLCASSLDRGSNEQYFGPGTRLTVT.

This chain uses TRBV27 with TRBJ1-1, with 7 bases lining up with TRBD1. The CDR3 sequence is 15 residues long. Germline loops: CDR1 MNHEY, CDR2 SMNVEV (reference sequence). V lost 0 bases and J lost 6; bases outside the gene matches: 7. The DNA for the CDR3 is TGTGCCAGCAGTTTATCAAGGACAGGTGGTCCTGAAGCTTTCTTT. Its translation: CASSLSRTGGPEAFF.

The chain joins TRBV19 to TRBJ2-7, with 7 bases aligning to TRBD1. The CDR3 is 13 residues long. Per the germline V gene, CDR1 is LNHDA and CDR2 is SQIVND (reference sequence). V was clipped by 6 bases and J by 3 bases; unmatched bases: 5. The CDR3 loop reads CASSLQGRYEQYF. The CDR3 region has the DNA TGTGCCAGTAGCCTACAGGGGCGCTACGAGCAGTACTTC.

Here the CDR3 DNA reads TGCGCCAGCAGCTCTGGGGCAGGGGGCAGCTACCAAGAGACCCAGTACTTC. Translation gives CASSSGAGGSYQETQYF. This sequence joins TRBV5-1 and TRBJ2-5, with TRBD1 identical over 8 bases. The CDR3 runs to 17 residues. Germline V gives CDR1 SGHRS, CDR2 YFSETQ. V lost 3 bases, J lost 0 bases, and 10 bases stayed unmatched.

This chain joins TRBV5-1 and TRBJ1-6; D unclear. Trimming cost V 1 base and J 8 bases, with 16 bases left between them. Germline CDR1 and CDR2: SGHRS and YFSETQ. The length of the CDR3 is 16 residues. CDR3 DNA sequence: TGCGCCAGCAGCTTGTTTGCAAGAGGTTTCTATTCACCCCTCCACTTT. Translation gives CASSLFARGFYSPLHF. The full variable domain, completed using reference TRBV5-1 and TRBJ1-6, is KAGVTQTPRYLIKTRGQQVTLSCSPISGHRSVSWYQQTPGQGLQFLFEYFSETQRNKGNFPGRFSGRQFSNSRSEMNVSTLELGDSALYLCASSLFARGFYSPLHFGNGTRLTVT.

The genes are TRBV14 and TRBJ2-3; a possible D gene is TRBD2 (5 bases). The V and J ends lost 4 bases and 2 bases respectively, with 13 bases between them. This CDR3 has 15 residues. Germline V gene sequence: CDR1 SGHDN, CDR2 FVKESK. The CDR3 nucleotides are TGTGCCAGCAGCCCGAACTTGGACTTCACAGATACGCAGTATTTT. Translated: CASSPNLDFTDTQYF.

The chain employs TRBV7-9 and TRBJ1-1; D gene ambiguous. Germline CDR1 reads SEHNR; CDR2 reads FQNEAQ (reference sequence). CDR3 length: 16 amino acids. V was pared by 3 bases and J by 0 bases, with 14 bases between. The CDR3 loop is CASSFQSWALNTEAFF. As DNA, the CDR3 is TGTGCCAGCAGCTTTCAGTCATGGGCGTTGAACACTGAAGCTTTCTTT.

The rearrangement uses TRBV11-3 and TRBJ2-2, with 7 bases aligning to TRBD1. Germline loops: CDR1 SGHNT, CDR2 YENEEA. The V gene end was trimmed by 6 bases and the J gene end by 6 bases; junction bases not matched to a gene: 10. CDR3 length equals 15 residues. CDR3 protein: CASSFRDRQPGELFF. The DNA of the CDR3 is TGTGCCAGCAGTTTCCGGGACAGACAACCCGGGGAGCTGTTTTTT.

J is TRBJ2-5 and V is TRBV7-9, with 7 positions matching TRBD2. This CDR3 has 18 residues. Germline CDR1 reads SEHNR; CDR2 reads FQNEAQ (reference sequence). V shed 5 bases, J shed 1 base, and the junction held 16 bases outside the gene matches. CDR3 sequence reads: CASSRPAGTGGIQETQYF. CDR3 DNA sequence: TGTGCCAGCAGCCGACCAGCGGGAACAGGTGGTATCCAAGAGACCCAGTACTTC.

The chain recombines TRBV7-9 with TRBJ1-2; D unresolved. The CDR3 has 14 residues. The V gene lost 1 base and the J gene lost 5 bases, with 11 bases spanning the gap. The germline gives CDR1 SEHNR, CDR2 FQNEAQ (reference sequence). CDR3 loop: CASSLGGRGYGYTF. Written as DNA, the CDR3 is TGTGCCAGCAGCTTAGGTGGTCGGGGTTATGGCTACACCTTC. The whole variable domain, remainder taken from reference TRBV7-9 and TRBJ1-2, is DTGVSQNPRHKITKRGQNVTFRCDPISEHNRLYWYRQTLGQGPEFLTYFQNEAQLEKSRLLSDRFSAERPKGSFSTLEIQRTEQGDSAMYLCASSLGGRGYGYTFGSGTRLTVV.

This sequence joins TRBV6-6 and TRBJ1-5; possible D gene TRBD1, 5 bases. CDR3 length equals 16 residues. Germline CDR1 and CDR2: MNHNY and SVGAGI (reference sequence). V was pared by 5 bases and J by 0 bases, with 14 bases between. This CDR3 is CASSTGAGNSNQPQHF. The CDR3 DNA is TGTGCCAGCAGTACCGGTGCAGGGAATAGCAATCAGCCCCAGCATTTT.

This chain uses TRBV4-1 with TRBJ1-5; D possibly corresponds to TRBD1 (6 bases). This CDR3 is built from 16 residues. Germline V gene lookup returns CDR1 MGHRA and CDR2 YSYEKL. Trimming stripped 0 bases from V and 5 bases from J, with 14 bases between. CDR3 residues: CASSQDWGQGYQPQHF. The CDR3 nucleotides read TGCGCCAGCAGCCAAGATTGGGGGCAGGGCTATCAGCCCCAGCATTTT.